This entry describes one T cell receptor (beta chain). Its antigen is not identified. V was clipped by 7 bases and J by 6 bases; unmatched bases: 12. The CDR3 contains 15 residues. Looked up from germline, CDR1 is MDHEN and CDR2 is SYDVKM. Each CDR3 protein gets one entry after TCRdb re-called the reads with MiXCR. The sample has tens of thousands of distinct CDR3 sequences, approximately 22% seen once. This record belongs to a study of T cell repertoires in cytomegalovirus infection. Across the whole study: Public TCR beta signatures provided an indication of both CMV infection and a matching HLA type.

General study results and limits: Summed frequency of public TCR beta families distinguished CMV carriers with the relevant HLA.

This TCR came from a human donor in good health (CMV status not recorded). Some clones in this sample may be carry-over from other donors' samples. Material: PBMCs, sequenced either directly or after in vitro stimulation (not recorded which). The V gene is TRBV28, the J gene TRBJ2-1; 7 bases are a match to TRBD1. This CDR3 reads CASTERQGFSNEQFF. As DNA, the CDR3 is TGTGCCAGCACCGAACGACAGGGTTTCTCCAATGAGCAGTTCTTC.